This entry features one TCR beta chain sequence. Its cognate antigen is unknown. This record comes from a study of shared clonotypes between healthy human individuals. Study findings and constraints: Shared clonotypes: roughly 4.7% naive CD4, about 3.3% naive CD8, about 2.4% memory CD4, approximately 0.37% memory CD8.

CD8 cells classed as naive were CD45RO-negative and positively selected for CCR7, excluding terminally differentiated effector memory CD45RA+ cells. Adult Caucasians living in Nashville, Tennessee made up all of the donors. The CDR3 consists of 17 residues. V gave up 5 bases and J gave up 0 bases, with 19 bases separating them. Looked up from germline, CDR1 is PRHDT and CDR2 is FYEKMQ (reference sequence). Assay: immunoSEQ multiplex PCR; the TCRdb copy retains only in-frame clones and omits some. The sample records hundreds of thousands of clones, 90% to 95% being singletons. The TCR comes from a woman in her 30s in good health. Sequenced input: naive CD8+ T cells sorted from blood. V gene TRBV13 combines with J gene TRBJ1-1; D remains unclear. In DNA, the CDR3 is TGTGCCAGCAGCCCAAGCCGATGGGGTCTAGTGAACACTGAAGCTTTCTTT. Translated: CASSPSRWGLVNTEAFF.